The source of this TCR beta chain is a study of post-analysis software for immune sequencing data. Across the study: In terms of disease course, relapsing-remitting, secondary progressive and progressive-relapsing multiple sclerosis were included. Study results and caveats: The normalized Chao1 diversity of multiple sclerosis patients was significantly lower than that of controls. The five TRBV segments detected at higher frequency in patients than in controls included TRBV5-6, TRBV5-1 and TRBV20-1. Samples from a shared batch, those prepared together, strongly co-clustered by F measure.

Built from TCR beta cDNA, the libraries had unique molecular identifiers in them. There were 1 to 10 million T cells, and approximately 500,000 cDNA molecules came from them. TCRdb used MiXCR to reprocess the PCR reads, holding one entry per CDR3 protein. This sample has more than 500,000 distinct CDR3 sequences; less than 40% occur once, and the top ten carry around 6%. As to this clonotype: The antigen is not known.

Germline values: CDR1 SGHDN, CDR2 FVKESK. CDR3 length: 14 residues. Trimming stripped 0 bases from V and 8 bases from J, with 11 bases between. The sample comprised blood. This chain joins TRBV14 and TRBJ2-1; D remains unclear. This clonotype originated in a girl under 18 with multiple sclerosis. The CDR3, as DNA: TGTGCCAGCAGCCAAGATACTGGGATCGATGAGCAGTTCTTC. Residues: CASSQDTGIDEQFF.